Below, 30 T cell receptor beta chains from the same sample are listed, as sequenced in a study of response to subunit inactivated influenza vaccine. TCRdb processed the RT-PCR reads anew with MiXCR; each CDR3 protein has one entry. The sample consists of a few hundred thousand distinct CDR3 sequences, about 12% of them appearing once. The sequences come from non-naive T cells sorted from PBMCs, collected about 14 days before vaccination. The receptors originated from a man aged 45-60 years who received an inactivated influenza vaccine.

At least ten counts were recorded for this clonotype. CDR3 sequence reads: CASSQDLLATGELFF. The CDR3, as DNA: TGCGCCAGCAGCCAAGATCTTCTAGCTACCGGGGAGCTGTTTTTT. The genes are TRBV4-3 and TRBJ2-2; D might be TRBD2 (5 bases). Germline V CDR1 and CDR2: LGHNA, YSLEER. V lost 0 bases and J lost 5, with 10 bases in between. This CDR3 has 15 residues.

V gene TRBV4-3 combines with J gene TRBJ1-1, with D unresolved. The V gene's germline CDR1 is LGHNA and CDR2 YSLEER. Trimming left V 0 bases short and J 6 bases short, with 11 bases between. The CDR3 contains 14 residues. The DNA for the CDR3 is TGCGCCAGCAGCCAAGATTTCCCGGCTTCTGAAGCTTTCTTT. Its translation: CASSQDFPASEAFF.

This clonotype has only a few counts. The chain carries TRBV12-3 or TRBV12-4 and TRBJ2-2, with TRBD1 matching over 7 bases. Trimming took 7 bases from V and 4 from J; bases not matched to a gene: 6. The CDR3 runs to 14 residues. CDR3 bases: TGTGCCAGCATACAGGGGCTCTTCACCGGGGAGCTGTTTTTT. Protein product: CASIQGLFTGELFF.

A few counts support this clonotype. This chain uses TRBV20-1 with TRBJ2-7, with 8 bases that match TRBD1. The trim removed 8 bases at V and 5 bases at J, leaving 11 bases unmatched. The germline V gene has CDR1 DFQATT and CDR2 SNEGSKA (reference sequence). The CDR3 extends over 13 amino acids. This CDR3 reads CSSSTGGGHEQYF. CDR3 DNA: TGCAGTTCGTCTACAGGGGGAGGACACGAGCAGTACTTC.

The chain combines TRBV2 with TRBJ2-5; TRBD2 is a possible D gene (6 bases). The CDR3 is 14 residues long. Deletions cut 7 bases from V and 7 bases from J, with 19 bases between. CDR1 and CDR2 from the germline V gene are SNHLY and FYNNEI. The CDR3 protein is CASISRAVGGTQYF. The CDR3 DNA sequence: TGTGCCAGCATCTCACGGGCGGTCGGGGGGACCCAGTACTTC.

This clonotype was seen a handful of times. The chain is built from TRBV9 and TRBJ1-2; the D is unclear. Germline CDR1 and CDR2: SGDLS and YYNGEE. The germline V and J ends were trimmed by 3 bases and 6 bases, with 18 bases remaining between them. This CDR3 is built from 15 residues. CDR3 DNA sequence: TGTGCCAGCAGCGGAGACCCCTGGACTAAGGATGGCTACACCTTC. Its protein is CASSGDPWTKDGYTF.

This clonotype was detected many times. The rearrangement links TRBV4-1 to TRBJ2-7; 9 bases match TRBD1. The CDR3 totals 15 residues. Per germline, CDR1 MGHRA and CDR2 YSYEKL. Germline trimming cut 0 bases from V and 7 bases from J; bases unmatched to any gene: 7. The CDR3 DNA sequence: TGCGCCAGCAGCCAAGATGATAACAGGGGGCGGGAGCAGTACTTC. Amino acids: CASSQDDNRGREQYF.

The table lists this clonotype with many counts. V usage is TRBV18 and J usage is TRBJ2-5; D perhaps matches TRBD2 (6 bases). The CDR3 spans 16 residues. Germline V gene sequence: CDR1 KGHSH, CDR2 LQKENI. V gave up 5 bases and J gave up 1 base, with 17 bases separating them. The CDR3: CASSKTQQGGQETQYF. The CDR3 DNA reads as TGTGCCAGCTCAAAGACCCAGCAGGGAGGCCAAGAGACCCAGTACTTC.

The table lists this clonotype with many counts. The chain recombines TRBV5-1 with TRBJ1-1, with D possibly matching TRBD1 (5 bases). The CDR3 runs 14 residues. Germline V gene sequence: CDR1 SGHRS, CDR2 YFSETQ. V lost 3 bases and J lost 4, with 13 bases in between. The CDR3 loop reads CASSWGNGGTEAFF. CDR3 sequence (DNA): TGCGCCAGCAGCTGGGGGAACGGTGGCACTGAAGCTTTCTTT.

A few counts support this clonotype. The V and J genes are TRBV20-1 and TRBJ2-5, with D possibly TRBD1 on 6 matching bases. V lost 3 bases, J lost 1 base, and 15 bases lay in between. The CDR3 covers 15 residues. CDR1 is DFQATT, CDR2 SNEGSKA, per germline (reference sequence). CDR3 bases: TGCAGTGCTAGTACCGTTATGGACAGCCAAGAGACCCAGTACTTC. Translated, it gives CSASTVMDSQETQYF.

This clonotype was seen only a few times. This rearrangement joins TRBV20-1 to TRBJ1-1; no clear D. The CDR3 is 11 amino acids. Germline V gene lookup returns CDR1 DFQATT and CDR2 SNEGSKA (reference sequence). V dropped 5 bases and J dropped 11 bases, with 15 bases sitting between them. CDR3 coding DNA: TGCAGTGCTGCTAGATTGGGGTCGGCTTTCTTT. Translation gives CSAARLGSAFF.

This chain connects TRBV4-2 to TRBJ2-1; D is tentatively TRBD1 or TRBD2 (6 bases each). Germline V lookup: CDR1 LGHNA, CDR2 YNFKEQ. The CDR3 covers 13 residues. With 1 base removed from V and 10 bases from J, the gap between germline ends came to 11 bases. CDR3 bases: TGTGCCAGCAGCCAAGGGGGGGCGGGGGAGCAGTTCTTC. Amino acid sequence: CASSQGGAGEQFF.

This CDR3 is CSAPRGILYGYTF. The CDR3 DNA follows: TGCAGTGCCCCGAGGGGGATCCTCTATGGCTACACCTTC. The chain is built from TRBV20-1 and TRBJ1-2; weak D call: TRBD1 (6 bases). The CDR3 consists of 13 residues. Germline lookup yields CDR1 DFQATT and CDR2 SNEGSKA (reference sequence). The V gene lost 6 bases and the J gene lost 4 bases, with 15 bases spanning the gap.

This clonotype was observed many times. This CDR3 reads CASSQVGLATDTQYF. CDR3 coding DNA: TGCGCCAGCAGCCAAGTCGGACTAGCGACAGATACGCAGTATTTT. The chain uses TRBV4-1 and TRBJ2-3; 9 positions agree with TRBD2. CDR1 and CDR2 from the germline V gene are MGHRA and YSYEKL. The length of the CDR3 is 15 residues. V shed 1 base and J 3 bases; nucleotides not matched to a gene: 2.

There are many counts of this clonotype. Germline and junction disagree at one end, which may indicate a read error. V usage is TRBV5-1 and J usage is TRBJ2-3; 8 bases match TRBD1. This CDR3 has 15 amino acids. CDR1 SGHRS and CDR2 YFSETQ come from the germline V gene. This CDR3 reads CASRLDRARTDTQYF. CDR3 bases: TGCGCCAGCAGATTGGACAGGGCTAGGACAGATACGCAGTATTTT.

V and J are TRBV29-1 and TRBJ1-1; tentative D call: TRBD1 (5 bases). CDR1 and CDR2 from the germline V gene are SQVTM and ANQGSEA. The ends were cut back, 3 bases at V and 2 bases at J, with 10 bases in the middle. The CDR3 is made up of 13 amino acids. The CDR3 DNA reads TGCAGCGTTGACGTAGGGGATAACACTGAAGCTTTCTTT. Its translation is CSVDVGDNTEAFF. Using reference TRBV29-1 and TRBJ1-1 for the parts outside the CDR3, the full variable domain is SAVISQKPSRDICQRGTSLTIQCQVDSQVTMMFWYRQQPGQSLTLIATANQGSEATYESGFVIDKFPISRPNLTFSTLTVSNMSPEDSSIYLCSVDVGDNTEAFFGQGTRLTVV.

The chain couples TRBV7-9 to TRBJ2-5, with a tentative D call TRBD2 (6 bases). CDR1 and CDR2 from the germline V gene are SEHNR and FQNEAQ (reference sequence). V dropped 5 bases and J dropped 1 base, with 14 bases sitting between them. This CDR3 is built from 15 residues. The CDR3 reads CASSRDGGPQETQYF. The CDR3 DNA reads TGTGCCAGCAGCAGGGACGGGGGACCCCAAGAGACCCAGTACTTC.

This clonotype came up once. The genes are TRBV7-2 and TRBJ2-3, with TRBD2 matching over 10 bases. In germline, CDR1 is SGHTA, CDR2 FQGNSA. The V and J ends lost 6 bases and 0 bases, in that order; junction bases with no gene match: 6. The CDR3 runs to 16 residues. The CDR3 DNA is TGTGCCAGCAGTTCCAGCGGGGGGGCTAGCACAGATACGCAGTATTTT. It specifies CASSSSGGASTDTQYF.

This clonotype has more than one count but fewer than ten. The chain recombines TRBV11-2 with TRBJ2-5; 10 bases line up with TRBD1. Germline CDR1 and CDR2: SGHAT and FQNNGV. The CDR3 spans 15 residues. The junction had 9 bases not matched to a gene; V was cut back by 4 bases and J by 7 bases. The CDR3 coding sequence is TGTGCCAGCAGCTCACTGACAGGGGGCGCAGGGACCCAGTACTTC. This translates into CASSSLTGGAGTQYF.

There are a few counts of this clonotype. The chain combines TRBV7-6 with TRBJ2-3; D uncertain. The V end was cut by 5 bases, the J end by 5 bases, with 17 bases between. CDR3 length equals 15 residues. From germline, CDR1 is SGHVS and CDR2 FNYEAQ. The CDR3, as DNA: TGTGCCAGCAGCCCAGGTCTCGGAGTTAGAGATACGCAGTATTTT. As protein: CASSPGLGVRDTQYF.

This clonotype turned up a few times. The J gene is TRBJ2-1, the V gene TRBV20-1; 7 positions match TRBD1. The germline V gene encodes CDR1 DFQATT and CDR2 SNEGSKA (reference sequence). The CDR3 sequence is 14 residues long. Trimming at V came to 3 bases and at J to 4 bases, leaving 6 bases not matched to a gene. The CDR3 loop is CSARAGTEYNEQFF. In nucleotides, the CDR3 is TGCAGTGCTAGGGCCGGGACAGAGTACAATGAGCAGTTCTTC.

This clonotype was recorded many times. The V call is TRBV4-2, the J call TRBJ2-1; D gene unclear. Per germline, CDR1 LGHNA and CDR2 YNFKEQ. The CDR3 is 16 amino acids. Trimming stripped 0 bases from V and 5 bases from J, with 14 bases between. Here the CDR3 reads CASSQEARTTDNEQFF. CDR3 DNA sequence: TGTGCCAGCAGCCAAGAGGCGCGCACTACCGACAATGAGCAGTTCTTC.

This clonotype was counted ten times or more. This CDR3 is CASSPPPGDTQYF. The CDR3 DNA follows: TGTGCCAGCAGCCCACCCCCAGGAGATACGCAGTATTTT. The chain carries TRBV3-1 and TRBJ2-3; D remains ambiguous. This CDR3 comprises 13 residues. Trimming left V 4 bases short and J 5 bases short, with 10 bases between. Germline CDR1 reads LGHDT; CDR2 reads YNNKEL (reference sequence).

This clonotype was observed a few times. The CDR3 nucleotides are TGTGCCAGCAGTTACACTAGCGACAATGAGCAGTTCTTC. It yields the protein CASSYTSDNEQFF. The chain carries TRBV6-5 and TRBJ2-1; 7 nucleotides align to TRBD2. The CDR3 runs to 13 residues. Trimming removed 2 bases from V and 5 bases from J; junction bases left unmatched: 0. Looked up from germline, CDR1 is MNHEY and CDR2 is SVGAGI.

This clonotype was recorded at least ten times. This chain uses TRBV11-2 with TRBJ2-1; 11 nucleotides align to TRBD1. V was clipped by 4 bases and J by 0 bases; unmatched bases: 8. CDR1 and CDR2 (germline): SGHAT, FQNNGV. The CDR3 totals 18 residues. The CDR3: CASSSRDRGLDSYNEQFF. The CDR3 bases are TGTGCCAGCAGCTCCCGGGACAGGGGGTTAGACTCCTACAATGAGCAGTTCTTC.

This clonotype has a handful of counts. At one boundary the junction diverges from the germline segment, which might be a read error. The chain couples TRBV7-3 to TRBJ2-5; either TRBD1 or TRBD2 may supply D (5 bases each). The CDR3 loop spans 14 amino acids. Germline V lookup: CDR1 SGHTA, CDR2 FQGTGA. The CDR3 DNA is TGTGCCAGCAGCCCCGCCGGGGCCCAACAGACCCAGTACTTC. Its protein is CASSPAGAQQTQYF.

The CDR3 sequence: CASSRLAGRAYEQYF. CDR3 sequence (DNA): TGTGCCAGCAGCCGGTTAGCGGGGAGAGCGTACGAGCAGTACTTC. The rearrangement joins TRBV11-2 to TRBJ2-7; 8 bases line up with TRBD2. Per the germline V gene, CDR1 is SGHAT and CDR2 is FQNNGV. V was pared by 5 bases and J by 4 bases, with 10 bases of the junction left unmatched. This CDR3 contains 15 residues.

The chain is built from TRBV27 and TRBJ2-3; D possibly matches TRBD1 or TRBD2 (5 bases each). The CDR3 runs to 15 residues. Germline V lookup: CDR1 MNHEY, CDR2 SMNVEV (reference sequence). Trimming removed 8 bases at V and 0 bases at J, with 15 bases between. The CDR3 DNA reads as TGTGCCAGCGCTTCGGGGCTACCAAGCACAGATACGCAGTATTTT. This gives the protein CASASGLPSTDTQYF.

The CDR3 loop is CASSRGLADNTDTQYF. CDR3 bases: TGTGCCAGCAGCAGGGGACTAGCGGATAACACAGATACGCAGTATTTT. This chain connects TRBV11-2 to TRBJ2-3; TRBD2 matches at 11 bases. Germline V gene data show CDR1 as SGHAT and CDR2 as FQNNGV. This CDR3 has 16 amino acids. V shed 5 bases and J 2 bases; nucleotides not matched to a gene: 6. The whole variable domain, filled in from reference TRBV11-2 and TRBJ2-3, reads EAGVAQSPRYKIIEKRQSVAFWCNPISGHATLYWYQQILGQGPKLLIQFQNNGVVDDSQLPKDRFSAERLKGVDSTLKIQPAKLEDSAVYLCASSRGLADNTDTQYFGPGTRLTVL.

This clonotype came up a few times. CDR3 protein: CASSFEGRWSEQYF. CDR3 DNA sequence: TGTGCCAGCAGTTTTGAGGGGAGGTGGTCCGAGCAGTACTTC. The chain carries TRBV27 and TRBJ2-7, with D possibly TRBD2 on 6 matching bases. With 3 bases removed from V and 6 bases from J, the gap between germline ends came to 15 bases. CDR3 length: 14 amino acids. Germline loops: CDR1 MNHEY, CDR2 SMNVEV (reference sequence).